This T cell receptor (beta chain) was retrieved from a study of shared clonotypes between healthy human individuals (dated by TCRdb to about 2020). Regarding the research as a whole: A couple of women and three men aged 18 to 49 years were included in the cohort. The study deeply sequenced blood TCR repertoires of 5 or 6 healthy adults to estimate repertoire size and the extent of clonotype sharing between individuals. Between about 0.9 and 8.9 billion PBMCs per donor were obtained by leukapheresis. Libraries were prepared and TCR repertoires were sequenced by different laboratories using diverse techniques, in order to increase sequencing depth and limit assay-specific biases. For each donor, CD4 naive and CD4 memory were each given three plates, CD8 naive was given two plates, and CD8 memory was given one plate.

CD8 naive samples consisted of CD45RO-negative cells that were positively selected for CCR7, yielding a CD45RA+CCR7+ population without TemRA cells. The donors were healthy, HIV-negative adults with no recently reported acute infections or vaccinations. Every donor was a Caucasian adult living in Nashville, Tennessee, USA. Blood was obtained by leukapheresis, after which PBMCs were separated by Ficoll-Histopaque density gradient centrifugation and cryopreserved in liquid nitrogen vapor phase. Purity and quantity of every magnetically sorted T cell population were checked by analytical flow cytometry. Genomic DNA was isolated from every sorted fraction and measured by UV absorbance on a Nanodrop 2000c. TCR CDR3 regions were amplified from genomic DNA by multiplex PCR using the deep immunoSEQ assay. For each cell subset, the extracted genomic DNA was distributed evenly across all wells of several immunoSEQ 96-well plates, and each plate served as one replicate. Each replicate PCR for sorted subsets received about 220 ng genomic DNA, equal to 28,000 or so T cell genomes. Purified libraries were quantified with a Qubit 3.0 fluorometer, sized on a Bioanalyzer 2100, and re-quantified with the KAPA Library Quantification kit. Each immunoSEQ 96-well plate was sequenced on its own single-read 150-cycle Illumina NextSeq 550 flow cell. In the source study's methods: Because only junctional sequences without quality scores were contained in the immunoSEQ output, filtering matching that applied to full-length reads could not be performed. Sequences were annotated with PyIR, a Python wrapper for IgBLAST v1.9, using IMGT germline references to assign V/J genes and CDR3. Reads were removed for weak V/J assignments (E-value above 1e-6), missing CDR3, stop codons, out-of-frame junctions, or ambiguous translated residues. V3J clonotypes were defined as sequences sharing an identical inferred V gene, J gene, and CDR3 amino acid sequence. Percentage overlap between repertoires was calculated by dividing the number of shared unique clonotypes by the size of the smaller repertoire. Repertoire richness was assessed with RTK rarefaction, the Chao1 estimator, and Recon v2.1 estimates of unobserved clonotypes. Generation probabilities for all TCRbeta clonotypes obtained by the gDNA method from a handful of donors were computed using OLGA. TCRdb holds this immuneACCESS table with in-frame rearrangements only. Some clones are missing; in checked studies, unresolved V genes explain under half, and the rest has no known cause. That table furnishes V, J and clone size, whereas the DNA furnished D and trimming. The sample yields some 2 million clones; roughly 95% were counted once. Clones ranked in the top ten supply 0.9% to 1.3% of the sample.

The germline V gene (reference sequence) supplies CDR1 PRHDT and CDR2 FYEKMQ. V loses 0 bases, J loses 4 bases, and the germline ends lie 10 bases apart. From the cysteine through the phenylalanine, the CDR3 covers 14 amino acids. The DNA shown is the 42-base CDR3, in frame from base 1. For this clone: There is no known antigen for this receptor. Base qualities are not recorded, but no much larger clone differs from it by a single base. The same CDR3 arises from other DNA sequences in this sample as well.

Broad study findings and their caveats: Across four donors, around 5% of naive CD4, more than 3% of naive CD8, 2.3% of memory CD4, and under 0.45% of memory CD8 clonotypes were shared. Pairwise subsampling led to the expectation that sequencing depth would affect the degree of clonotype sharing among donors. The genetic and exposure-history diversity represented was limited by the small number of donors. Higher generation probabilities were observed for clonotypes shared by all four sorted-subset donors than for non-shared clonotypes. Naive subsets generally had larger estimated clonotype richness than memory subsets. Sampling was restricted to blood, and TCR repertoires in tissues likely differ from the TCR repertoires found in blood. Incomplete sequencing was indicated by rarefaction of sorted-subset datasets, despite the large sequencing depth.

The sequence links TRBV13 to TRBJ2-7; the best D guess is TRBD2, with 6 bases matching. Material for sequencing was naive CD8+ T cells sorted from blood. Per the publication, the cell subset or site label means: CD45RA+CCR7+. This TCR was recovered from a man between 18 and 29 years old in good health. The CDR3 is CASSLGGSRYEQYF. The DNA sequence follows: TGTGCCAGCAGCTTAGGCGGGAGTCGATACGAGCAGTACTTC.